This is a list of T cell receptor beta chains from one sample in a study of brain metastases from non-small cell lung cancer. TCRdb's table, derived via immunoSEQ multiplex PCR, lists solely in-frame clones and lacks some. This table holds about 740 clones, about 86% found once. Specimen: primary lung tumor tissue. These receptors all stem from a donor at least 40 years old with non-small cell lung cancer. The conserved cysteine and the conserved F or W are not part of the CDR3 here.

J gene | V gene | CDR3 protein
TRBJ1-2 | TRBV6-5 | AILRDRGQNGYT
TRBJ1-6 | TRBV12-3/TRBV12-4 | ASSTVTGSLH
TRBJ2-5 | TRBV7-3 | ASSLARQETQY
TRBJ2-6 | TRBV2 | ASSRHPDSFSGANVLT
TRBJ1-5 | TRBV12-5 | ASNGLDNQPQH
TRBJ1-2 | TRBV12-3/TRBV12-4 | ASSLLYNYGYT
TRBJ2-1 | TRBV6-5 | ASSHHSPGLGEQF
TRBJ1-4 | TRBV2 | ASSYSQGEKLF
TRBJ2-3 | TRBV24-1 | ATSQTTTSGINTDTQY
TRBJ2-1 | TRBV4-2 | ASSQGWEAYEQF
TRBJ2-7 | TRBV20-1 | SASDYEQY
TRBJ1-5 | TRBV15 | ATSRGIGLPQH
TRBJ1-6 | TRBV10-3 | AISESRTGGSSYNSPLH
TRBJ2-5 | TRBV14 | ASSHPTSGGAETQY
TRBJ2-1 | TRBV3-1/TRBV3-2 | ASSPGLSLYNEQF
TRBJ1-5 | TRBV3-1/TRBV3-2 | ASSVSRNQPQH
TRBJ1-1 | TRBV11-1 | ASSLWENTEAF
TRBJ2-2 | TRBV27 | ASSLDPGNTGELF
TRBJ1-1 | TRBV28 | ASTRSGWAEAF
TRBJ2-5 | TRBV3-1/TRBV3-2 | ASSSIALPGIGETQY
TRBJ1-4 | TRBV21-1 | ASSKAVAGTNEKLF
TRBJ2-3 | TRBV7-2 | ASSSSGRATDTQY
TRBJ2-3 | TRBV9 | ASSAKTGGNTDTQY
TRBJ2-2 | TRBV7-2 | ASRGVRTGELF
TRBJ2-7 | TRBV14 | ASSLSYEQY
TRBJ1-1 | TRBV7-9 | ASSPGTLNTEAF
TRBJ2-7 | TRBV19 | ASSMGLAGYEQY
TRBJ1-1 | TRBV10-3 | AISVGQVNTEAF
TRBJ2-3 | TRBV7-2 | ASSLERENTQY
TRBJ1-3 | TRBV7-9 | ASSLAEGRGNTIY
TRBJ1-6 | TRBV6-5 | ASSSTGDSPLH
TRBJ2-3 | TRBV7-9 | ASSLGSSVWNTQY
TRBJ1-1 | TRBV18 | ASSPLDSMNTEAF
TRBJ2-2 | TRBV14 | ASHSTGIGGELF
TRBJ2-7 | TRBV3-1/TRBV3-2 | ASSRDSYEQY
NA | TRBV19 | ASSIGDGSYEQY
TRBJ2-3 | TRBV14 | ASSQVADTQY
TRBJ1-1 | TRBV9 | ASSVGGRMNTEAF
TRBJ2-7 | TRBV6-5 | ASSYSWGFEDEQY
TRBJ1-5 | TRBV28 | ASRKQGNQPQH
TRBJ2-5 | TRBV24-1 | ATSSLETQY
TRBJ1-2 | TRBV5-1 | ASSPFGSGPNYGYT
TRBJ1-2 | TRBV5-6 | ASSLRGGYGYT
TRBJ2-1 | TRBV10-1 | ASSESSGSVELWEF
TRBJ1-4 | TRBV4-3 | ASSQDGREAEKLF
TRBJ2-3 | TRBV15 | ATNSTGGVLSTQY
TRBJ2-1 | TRBV7-3 | ASSLAGGLAGGEQF
TRBJ1-2 | TRBV6-5 | ASSWDRANYGYT
TRBJ1-1 | TRBV30 | AWSPKWSREAF
TRBJ2-7 | TRBV19 | ASSMFLGNFYEQY
TRBJ2-3 | TRBV7-9 | ASSQTITDTQY
TRBJ1-2 | TRBV30 | AWSFGNYGYT
TRBJ2-5 | TRBV6-5 | ASRPGQGQETQY
TRBJ1-1 | TRBV19 | ASSIGSRTEAF
TRBJ2-7 | TRBV28 | ASSLSGTGRYEQY
TRBJ2-3 | TRBV5-1 | ASSPGTSGTDTQY
TRBJ2-1 | TRBV7-3 | ASSLTTRVSYNEQF
TRBJ2-3 | TRBV9 | ASSVEGHTQY